This TCR beta chain is from a study of cytomegalovirus exposure and HLA in healthy donors. Study details: The same platform was used for the roughly 120 validation repertoires and the roughly 670 first-cohort repertoires, a later analysis reported. Findings and caveats of the study: Most TCRs appeared rarely, but some public TCRs recurred in many donors.

The repertoire was sequenced with immunoSEQ multiplex PCR; TCRdb's copy has only in-frame clones and lacks some. The table includes roughly 280,000 clones, about 86% detected once. This clone was recorded once. Its target is not known. J gave up 4 bases and V 0 bases, and 6 bases lay outside the gene matches. This CDR3 comprises 16 residues. Germline loops: CDR1 ENHRY, CDR2 SYGVKD. The clonotype comes from a woman aged 18 to 35 in good health and CMV-seronegative. This sequence joins TRBV10-3 and TRBJ1-2; TRBD1 agrees at 9 bases. Sequenced: PBMCs. As DNA, the CDR3 is TGTGCCATCAGTGAGTCGACAGGGGGAGACCCCTATGGCTACACCTTC. Its translation is CAISESTGGDPYGYTF.